This TCR beta chain was sequenced during a study of radiotherapy plus CTLA-4 blockade in lung cancer. Study conclusions and caveats: Subsequent to radiotherapy plus ipilimumab, tumor-derived TCR clones underwent expansion in blood.

Turning to this clone: Its antigen remains unknown.

CDR3 length: 14 amino acids. Trimming cost V 4 bases and J 8 bases; bases outside gene matches: 7. The germline CDR1 and CDR2 sequences are SEHNR and FQNEAQ (reference sequence). TCRdb's copy holds only in-frame clones and misses some; the assay was immunoSEQ multiplex PCR. Counted here are roughly 98,000 clones, approximately 78% occurring once; the ten biggest clones make up approximately 3.7%. Focal radiation plus CTLA-4 blockade with ipilimumab was administered to patients who had chemo-refractory metastatic non-small-cell lung cancer. This TCR derives from a human donor with non-small cell lung cancer who had a partial response to radiotherapy plus ipilimumab. The material sequenced was peripheral blood, taken from a patient treated with radiotherapy plus ipilimumab. This chain uses TRBV7-9 with TRBJ1-4, with 7 bases matching TRBD1. CDR3 nucleotides: TGTGCCAGCAGCTATACAGGGGTGAGAGAAAAACTGTTTTTT. Encoded protein: CASSYTGVREKLFF.